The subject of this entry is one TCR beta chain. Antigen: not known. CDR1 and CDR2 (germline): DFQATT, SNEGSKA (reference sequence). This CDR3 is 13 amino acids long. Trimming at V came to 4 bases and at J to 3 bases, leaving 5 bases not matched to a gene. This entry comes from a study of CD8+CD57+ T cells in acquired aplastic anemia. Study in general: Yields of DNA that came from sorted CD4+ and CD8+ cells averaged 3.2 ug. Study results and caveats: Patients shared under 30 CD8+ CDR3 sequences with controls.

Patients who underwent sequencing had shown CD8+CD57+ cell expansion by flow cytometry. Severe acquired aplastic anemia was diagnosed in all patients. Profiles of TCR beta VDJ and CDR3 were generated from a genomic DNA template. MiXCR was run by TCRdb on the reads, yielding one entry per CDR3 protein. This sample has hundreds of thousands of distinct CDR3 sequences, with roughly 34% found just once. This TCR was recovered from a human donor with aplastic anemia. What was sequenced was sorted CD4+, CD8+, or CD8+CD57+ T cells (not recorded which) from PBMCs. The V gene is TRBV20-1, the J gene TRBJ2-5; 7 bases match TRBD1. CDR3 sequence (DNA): TGCAGTGCTACCGAACAGGGGAAAGAGACCCAGTACTTC. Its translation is CSATEQGKETQYF.